Listed here are 12 T cell receptor beta chains from one sample, sequenced in a study of shared clonotypes between healthy human individuals. Only in-frame clones appear in the TCRdb table, and some are missing; sequencing was by immunoSEQ multiplex PCR. This repertoire shows hundreds of thousands of clones, approximately 79% found once; its top ten account for approximately 1.6%. The sequenced material came from memory CD4+ T cells sorted from blood. Regarding subset: CD45RA-negative fraction. The receptors were gathered from a woman between 25 and 40 years old in good health.

The sample holds a few counts of this clone. The genes are TRBV9 and TRBJ2-2; D remains ambiguous. Germline V lookup: CDR1 SGDLS, CDR2 YYNGEE. V was shortened by 2 bases and J by 7 bases, with 9 bases between the two germline ends. The CDR3 sequence is 13 residues long. The CDR3 here is CASSVSVGGELFF. The CDR3 nucleotides are TGTGCCAGCAGCGTTTCGGTTGGCGGGGAGCTGTTTTTT.

This clone came up a few times. Additional DNA sequences in this sample encode the identical CDR3. V usage is TRBV2 and J usage is TRBJ2-5; TRBD2 matches at 7 bases. Germline values: CDR1 SNHLY, CDR2 FYNNEI. The V segment lost 5 bases and the J segment 4 bases; nucleotides outside the gene matches: 1. The CDR3 totals 12 residues. The CDR3 reads CASSLAGETQYF. The CDR3 DNA is TGTGCCAGCAGTTTAGCGGGAGAGACCCAGTACTTC. The full variable domain, its missing parts supplied by reference TRBV2 and TRBJ2-5, is EPEVTQTPSHQVTQMGQEVILRCVPISNHLYFYWYRQILGQKVEFLVSFYNNEISEKSEIFDDQFSVERPDGSNFTLKIRSTKLEDSAMYFCASSLAGETQYFGPGTRLLVL.

The V call is TRBV11-2, the J call TRBJ1-1, with D maybe TRBD1 (5 bases). Germline V gene lookup returns CDR1 SGHAT and CDR2 FQNNGV. This CDR3 is 17 amino acids long. The V and J ends lost 4 bases and 2 bases respectively, with 20 bases between them. CDR3 DNA sequence: TGTGCCAGCAGCTCAAACCTCCCGGGACCGACAAACACTGAAGCTTTCTTT. This codes for CASSSNLPGPTNTEAFF.

The genes are TRBV11-1 and TRBJ1-1; 7 bases agree with TRBD1. The germline CDR1 and CDR2 sequences are SGHAT and FQDESV (reference sequence). The CDR3 has 14 amino acids. The trim removed 3 bases at V and 5 bases at J, leaving 6 bases unmatched. CDR3: CASSFSDRATEAFF. In DNA, the CDR3 is TGTGCCAGCAGCTTCTCTGACAGGGCTACTGAAGCTTTCTTT.

This chain connects TRBV11-2 to TRBJ2-2; D call uncertain. The ends were cut back, 7 bases at V and 4 bases at J, with 19 bases in the middle. This CDR3 has 16 residues. Germline assignment: CDR1 SGHAT and CDR2 FQNNGV. The CDR3 is CASTPTRTTSTGELFF. In nucleotides, the CDR3 is TGTGCCAGCACCCCCACGAGAACTACCTCCACCGGGGAGCTGTTTTTT.

This clone has a single count. This sequence joins TRBV6-6 and TRBJ2-7; TRBD2 agrees at 7 bases. The CDR3 is 15 amino acids. V lost 0 bases and J lost 7; bases outside the gene matches: 9. Germline CDR1 and CDR2: MNHNY and SVGAGI (reference sequence). The CDR3 DNA is TGTGCCAGCAGTTACTCGTTCCGGGGGGTCAGGGAGCAGTACTTC. This encodes CASSYSFRGVREQYF.

The genes are TRBV6-6 and TRBJ1-3, with D possibly matching TRBD1 (6 bases). Germline-derived CDR1 and CDR2 are MNHNY and SVGAGI (reference sequence). The ends were cut back, 6 bases at V and 0 bases at J, with 6 bases in the middle. The CDR3 is 13 residues long. The CDR3 sequence is CASRQGSGNTIYF. The CDR3 DNA reads TGTGCCAGCAGACAGGGCTCTGGAAACACCATATATTTT.

The CDR3 loop reads CASSRERVRDFGYTF. The CDR3 DNA is TGCGCCAGCAGCCGAGAGCGGGTTCGAGACTTCGGCTACACCTTC. V usage is TRBV5-1 and J usage is TRBJ1-2; D is ambiguous. Trimming pared 4 bases from V and 8 bases from J, leaving 21 bases between. From germline, CDR1 is SGHRS and CDR2 YFSETQ. The CDR3 is 15 residues long.

The V and J genes are TRBV19 and TRBJ2-7; 9 nucleotides match TRBD2. V was clipped by 4 bases and J by 9 bases; unmatched bases: 10. Per germline, CDR1 LNHDA and CDR2 SQIVND (reference sequence). The CDR3 spans 14 residues. The CDR3 bases are TGTGCCAGTAGTAATGGAGAGCGGGGGGCGGTGCAGTACTTC. Amino acid sequence: CASSNGERGAVQYF.

The V call is TRBV25-1, the J call TRBJ2-3; 10 bases are shared with TRBD2. V was pared by 8 bases and J by 6 bases, with 11 bases of the junction left unmatched. Germline lookup yields CDR1 MGHDK and CDR2 SYGVNS. The CDR3 runs 15 residues. The CDR3 loop reads CASARSAGGADTQYF. The CDR3 DNA follows: TGTGCCAGCGCCAGGTCAGCGGGAGGGGCGGATACGCAGTATTTT.

The CDR3 nucleotides are TGTGCCAGCAGTCCCGGCCGTGGGGAGCTGTTTTTT. Residues: CASSPGRGELFF. This rearrangement joins TRBV6-6 to TRBJ2-2; D is ambiguous. CDR3 length: 12 residues. V gave up 5 bases and J gave up 8 bases, with 9 bases separating them. Germline values: CDR1 MNHNY, CDR2 SVGAGI (reference sequence).

The chain links TRBV11-2 to TRBJ2-1, with 10 bases fitting TRBD2. Germline CDR1 reads SGHAT; CDR2 reads FQNNGV. The CDR3 totals 16 residues. The V gene end was trimmed by 5 bases and the J gene end by 1 base; junction bases not matched to a gene: 5. CDR3 protein: CASSTLAGESYNEQFF. The CDR3 DNA is TGTGCCAGCAGCACTCTAGCGGGAGAGTCCTACAATGAGCAGTTCTTC.